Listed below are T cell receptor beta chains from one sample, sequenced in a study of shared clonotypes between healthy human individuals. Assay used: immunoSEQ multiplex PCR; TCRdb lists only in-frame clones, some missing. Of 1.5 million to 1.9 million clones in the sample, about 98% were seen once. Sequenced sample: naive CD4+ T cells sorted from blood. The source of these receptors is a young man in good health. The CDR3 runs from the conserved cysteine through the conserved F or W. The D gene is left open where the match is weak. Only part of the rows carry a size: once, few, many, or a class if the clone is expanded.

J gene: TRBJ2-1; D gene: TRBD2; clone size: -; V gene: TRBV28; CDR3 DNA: TGTGCCAGCGGCCCCGGGACTAGCGTCTACAATGAGCAGTTCTTC; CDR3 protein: CASGPGTSVYNEQFF
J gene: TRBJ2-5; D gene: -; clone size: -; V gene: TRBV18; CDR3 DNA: TGTGCCAGCTCACCACTCCCGCATGCAGAGACCCAGTACTTC; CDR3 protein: CASSPLPHAETQYF
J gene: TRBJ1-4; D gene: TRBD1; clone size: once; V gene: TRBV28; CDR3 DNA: TGTGCCAGCAGTGAAACAGGGGCCGCAACTAATGAAAAACTGTTTTTT; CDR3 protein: CASSETGAATNEKLFF
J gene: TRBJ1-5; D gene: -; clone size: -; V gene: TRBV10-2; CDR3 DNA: TGCGCCAGCAGTGAAGGAAGACCCCCCCGGAGCAATCAGCCCCAGCATTTT; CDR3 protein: CASSEGRPPRSNQPQHF
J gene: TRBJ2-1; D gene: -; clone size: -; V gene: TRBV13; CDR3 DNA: TGTGCCAGCAGTCAGAGACGCTACAATGAGCAGTTCTTC; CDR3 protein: CASSQRRYNEQFF
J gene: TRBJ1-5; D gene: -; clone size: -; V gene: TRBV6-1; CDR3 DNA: TGTGCCACCTCGTGGGGGGACTTGAGCAATCAGCCCCAGCATTTT; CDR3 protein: CATSWGDLSNQPQHF
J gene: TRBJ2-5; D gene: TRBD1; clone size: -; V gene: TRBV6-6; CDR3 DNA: TGTGCCACCAACCAGGGGGCTCAAGAGACCCAGTACTTC; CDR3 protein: CATNQGAQETQYF
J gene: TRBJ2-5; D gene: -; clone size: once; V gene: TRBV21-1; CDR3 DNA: TGTGCCAGCAGCGAACGATTCACTAGCGAGCAAGAGACCCAGTACTTC; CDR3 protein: CASSERFTSEQETQYF
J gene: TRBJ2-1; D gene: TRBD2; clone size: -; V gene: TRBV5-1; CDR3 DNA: TGCGCCAGCAGCTTAGGACTAGCGGGGCCCGATGAGCAGTTCTTC; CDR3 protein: CASSLGLAGPDEQFF
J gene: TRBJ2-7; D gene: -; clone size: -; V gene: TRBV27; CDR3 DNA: TGTGCCAGCATATCGGGTCAGGGGTCCTACGAGCAGTACTTC; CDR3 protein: CASISGQGSYEQYF
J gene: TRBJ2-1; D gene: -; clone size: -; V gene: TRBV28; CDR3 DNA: TGTGCCAGCAGTTTATTAGCGGCTGGGGCCTACAATGAGCAGTTCTTC; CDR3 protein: CASSLLAAGAYNEQFF
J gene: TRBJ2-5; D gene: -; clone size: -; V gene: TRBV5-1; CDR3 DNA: TGCGCCAGCAGCTTGTTCGCGGGAACCCAAGAGACCCAGTACTTC; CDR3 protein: CASSLFAGTQETQYF
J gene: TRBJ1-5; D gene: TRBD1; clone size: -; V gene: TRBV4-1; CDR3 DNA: TGCGCCAGCAGCCAGGATGACAGGGGACTCGACAATCAGCCCCAGCATTTT; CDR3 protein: CASSQDDRGLDNQPQHF
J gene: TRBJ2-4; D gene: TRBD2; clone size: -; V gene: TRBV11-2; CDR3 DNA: TGTGCCAGCAGCTTAGTGGTTGGGACTAACAAAAACATTCAGTACTTC; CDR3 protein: CASSLVVGTNKNIQYF
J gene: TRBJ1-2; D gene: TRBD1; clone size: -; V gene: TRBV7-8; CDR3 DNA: TGTGCCAGCAGCCCGACAGGGGGCGCGAGCTATGGCTACACCTTC; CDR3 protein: CASSPTGGASYGYTF
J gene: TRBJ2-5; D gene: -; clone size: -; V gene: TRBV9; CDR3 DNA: TGTGCCAGCAGTGAAACAGGCACCTCCATGGCCCAGTACTTC; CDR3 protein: CASSETGTSMAQYF
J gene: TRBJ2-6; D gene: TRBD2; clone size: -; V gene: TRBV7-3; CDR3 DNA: TGTGCCAGCAGCCCACACCCCGGGACTAGCGGTTTCTCGGGAGGGGCCAACGTCCTGACTTTC; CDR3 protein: CASSPHPGTSGFSGGANVLTF
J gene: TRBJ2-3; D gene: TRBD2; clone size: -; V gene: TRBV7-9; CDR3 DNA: TGTGCCAGCAGCACCCCGGGTAGCGGGAGGTTTCAAGATACGCAGTATTTT; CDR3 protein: CASSTPGSGRFQDTQYF
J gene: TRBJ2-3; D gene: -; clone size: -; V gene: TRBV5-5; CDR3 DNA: TGTGCCAGCAGCTTGGGCCCAGGGGATACGCAGTATTTT; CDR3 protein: CASSLGPGDTQYF
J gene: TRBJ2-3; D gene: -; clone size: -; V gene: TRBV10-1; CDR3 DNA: TGCGCCAGCAGCATTAATAGGGAGGATACGCAGTATTTT; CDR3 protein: CASSINREDTQYF
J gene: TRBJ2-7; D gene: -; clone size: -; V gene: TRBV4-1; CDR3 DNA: TGCGCCAGCAGCCAAGATGGGGCAGGGTTACCCTACGAGCAGTACTTC; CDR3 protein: CASSQDGAGLPYEQYF
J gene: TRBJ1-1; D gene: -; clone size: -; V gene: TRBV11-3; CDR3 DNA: TGTGCCAGCAGCTTAAACCCGGGGGCTGAAGCTTTCTTT; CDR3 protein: CASSLNPGAEAFF
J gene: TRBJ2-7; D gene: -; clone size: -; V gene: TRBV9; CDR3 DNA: TGTGCCAGCAGCGGAGCCGGAGGCGTTCCTTCCGAGCAGTACTTC; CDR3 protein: CASSGAGGVPSEQYF
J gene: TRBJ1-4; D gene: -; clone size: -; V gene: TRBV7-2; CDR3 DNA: TGTGCCAGCAGCTTACAGGCTCTCAATGCAGAAAAACTGTTTTTT; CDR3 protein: CASSLQALNAEKLFF